Below, 30 T cell receptor beta chains from the same sample are listed, as sequenced in a study of T cell changes during pregnancy in multiple sclerosis. Data came from immunoSEQ multiplex PCR; TCRdb stores just in-frame clones and leaves some out. The sample has about 3,500 clones, about nine tenths seen once. Sequencing was performed on CD8+ T cells from peripheral blood mononuclear cells, taken in the first trimester of pregnancy. The receptors were sampled from a female donor in good health, enrolled as a control in a pregnancy study.

Here the CDR3 reads CASSLIDPRYEQYF. CDR3 coding DNA: TGTGCCAGCAGCTTAATTGATCCGAGATACGAGCAGTACTTC. The V gene is TRBV5-6, the J gene TRBJ2-7; D call uncertain. In germline, CDR1 is SGHDT, CDR2 YYEEEE. Trimming took 2 bases from V and 4 from J, leaving 13 bases between them. The CDR3 is made up of 14 amino acids. Variable domain in full (rest from reference TRBV5-6 and TRBJ2-7): DAGVTQSPTHLIKTRGQQVTLRCSPKSGHDTVSWYQQALGQGPQFIFQYYEEEERQRGNFPDRFSGHQFPNYSSELNVNALLLGDSALYLCASSLIDPRYEQYFGPGTRLTVT.

The CDR3 coding sequence is TGTGCCAGCAGCGTGGGACAGGCAACTAATGAAAAACTGTTTTTT. This gives the protein CASSVGQATNEKLFF. V usage is TRBV9 and J usage is TRBJ1-4, with 8 bases lining up with TRBD1. This CDR3 comprises 15 residues. With V trimmed by 2 bases and J by 0 bases, 0 bases remained unmatched. Germline CDR1 SGDLS, CDR2 YYNGEE.

The chain couples TRBV7-9 to TRBJ1-2; 8 bases are shared with TRBD1. Germline V lookup: CDR1 SEHNR, CDR2 FQNEAQ (reference sequence). The trim removed 6 bases at V and 3 bases at J, leaving 6 bases unmatched. This CDR3 has 14 amino acids. The CDR3 spells CASRGTGLHYGYTF. In DNA form, the CDR3 reads TGTGCCAGCAGGGGGACAGGCCTCCACTATGGCTACACCTTC. The variable domain in full, with the rest retrieved from reference TRBV7-9 and TRBJ1-2, is DTGVSQNPRHKITKRGQNVTFRCDPISEHNRLYWYRQTLGQGPEFLTYFQNEAQLEKSRLLSDRFSAERPKGSFSTLEIQRTEQGDSAMYLCASRGTGLHYGYTFGSGTRLTVV.

The chain couples TRBV5-1 to TRBJ1-1; tentatively, D is TRBD1 (5 bases). The germline CDR1 and CDR2 sequences are SGHRS and YFSETQ. The CDR3 spans 13 residues. The V gene lost 3 bases and the J gene lost 1 base, with 7 bases spanning the gap. DNA for the CDR3: TGCGCCAGCAGCTCTGGACAGAACACTGAAGCTTTCTTT. This sequence encodes CASSSGQNTEAFF.

V gene TRBV30 combines with J gene TRBJ2-2; D possibly corresponds to TRBD1 (7 bases). The V end was cut by 7 bases, the J end by 7 bases, with 16 bases between. The CDR3 length is 13 residues. Germline CDR1 reads GTSNPN; CDR2 reads SVGIG (reference sequence). This CDR3 is CAFDPGGGGELFF. CDR3 nucleotides: TGTGCCTTCGATCCAGGGGGAGGCGGGGAGCTGTTTTTT.

V is TRBV7-2 and J is TRBJ2-1, with D uncertain. Germline lookup yields CDR1 SGHTA and CDR2 FQGNSA. V was shortened by 2 bases and J by 3 bases, with 8 bases between the two germline ends. The CDR3 loop spans 14 amino acids. The DNA of the CDR3 is TGTGCCAGCAGCTTATCTCTACTCTACAATGAGCAGTTCTTC. Its protein is CASSLSLLYNEQFF. Drawing the rest from reference TRBV7-2 and TRBJ2-1, the complete variable domain is GAGVSQSPSNKVTEKGKDVELRCDPISGHTALYWYRQSLGQGLEFLIYFQGNSAPDKSGLPSDRFSAERTGGSVSTLTIQRTQQEDSAVYLCASSLSLLYNEQFFGPGTRLTVL.

The chain recombines TRBV4-3 with TRBJ2-3, with 11 bases lining up with TRBD1. V was pared by 0 bases and J by 4 bases, with 3 bases of the junction left unmatched. CDR3 size: 16 residues. Per germline, CDR1 LGHNA and CDR2 YSLEER. The CDR3: CASSQEWGQGADTQYF. The CDR3 coding sequence is TGCGCCAGCAGCCAAGAGTGGGGACAGGGGGCAGATACGCAGTATTTT.

This clone appeared a single time. The J gene is TRBJ1-1, the V gene TRBV7-9; D perhaps matches TRBD1 (6 bases). The germline V gene encodes CDR1 SEHNR and CDR2 FQNEAQ (reference sequence). The CDR3 extends over 14 amino acids. V was cut by 6 bases and J by 0 bases, with 11 bases left in between. The CDR3 DNA reads TGTGCCAGCAGACCGGGACACCTGAACACTGAAGCTTTCTTT. It translates to CASRPGHLNTEAFF.

The chain links TRBV27 to TRBJ2-1, with TRBD2 matching 13 bases. Losses at the gene ends were 5 bases for V and 6 bases for J; bases not matched to a gene: 4. The CDR3 has 15 amino acids. Germline loops: CDR1 MNHEY, CDR2 SMNVEV (reference sequence). This CDR3 reads CASSQGLAGSNEQFF. DNA for the CDR3: TGTGCCAGCAGTCAGGGACTAGCGGGGTCCAATGAGCAGTTCTTC.

The chain combines TRBV19 with TRBJ2-1, with 9 bases aligning to TRBD2. Germline CDR1 and CDR2: LNHDA and SQIVND (reference sequence). After removal of 3 bases from V and 5 bases from J, the junction contained 8 bases not matched to a gene. The CDR3 covers 16 residues. The CDR3 sequence: CASSISGLAYNNEQFF. The CDR3 DNA sequence: TGTGCCAGTAGTATCTCTGGACTAGCGTATAACAATGAGCAGTTCTTC.

This clone was detected a few times. The V and J genes are TRBV29-1 and TRBJ1-2; weak D call: TRBD1 (5 bases). CDR1 is SQVTM and CDR2 is ANQGSEA in the germline V gene. V lost 5 bases and J 7 bases, leaving 11 bases between the germline ends. CDR3 length: 11 amino acids. The chain's CDR3 is CSVRQGGGYTF. DNA for the CDR3: TGCAGCGTTCGTCAGGGTGGTGGCTACACCTTC.

This clone came up once. The chain couples TRBV6-4 to TRBJ2-1; 9 bases align to TRBD2. The J segment lost 0 bases and the V segment lost 3 bases, leaving 0 bases of the junction unmatched. The CDR3 is 15 amino acids. Germline V CDR1 and CDR2: MRHNA, SNTAGT. This CDR3 reads CASSERGGSYNEQFF. CDR3 bases: TGTGCCAGCAGTGAGCGGGGGGGCTCCTACAATGAGCAGTTCTTC.

V is TRBV28 and J is TRBJ2-7; 8 bases line up with TRBD1. CDR1 and CDR2 (germline): MDHEN, SYDVKM. Germline trimming cut 5 bases from V and 4 bases from J; bases unmatched to any gene: 4. The CDR3 loop spans 13 amino acids. The CDR3 sequence is CASSVNRGYEQYF. The CDR3 DNA is TGTGCCAGCAGTGTCAACAGGGGGTACGAGCAGTACTTC.

The chain carries TRBV6-4 and TRBJ2-1; 12 bases match TRBD2. This CDR3 has 15 amino acids. The junction had 8 bases not matched to a gene; V was cut back by 6 bases and J by 8 bases. Germline CDR1 reads MRHNA; CDR2 reads SNTAGT. CDR3 amino acids: CASSPTSGSVDEQFF. CDR3 nucleotide sequence: TGTGCCAGCAGCCCGACTAGCGGGAGCGTCGATGAGCAGTTCTTC.

This clone was seen only a few times. The V gene is TRBV7-6, the J gene TRBJ1-1, with 7 bases aligning to TRBD1. The CDR3 is made up of 13 amino acids. J was trimmed by 4 bases and V by 5 bases; bases with no gene match: 4. Germline loops: CDR1 SGHVS, CDR2 FNYEAQ. Here the CDR3 DNA reads TGTGCCAGCAGCGCGACAGGGAGCACTGAAGCTTTCTTT. Its translation: CASSATGSTEAFF. Combining the CDR3 with reference TRBV7-6 and TRBJ1-1 gives the whole variable domain GAGVSQSPRYKVTKRGQDVALRCDPISGHVSLYWYRQALGQGPEFLTYFNYEAQQDKSGLPNDRFSAERPEGSISTLTIQRTEQRDSAMYRCASSATGSTEAFFGQGTRLTVV.

The V gene is TRBV7-6, the J gene TRBJ2-5, with TRBD2 matching over 8 bases. The J segment lost 5 bases and the V segment lost 4 bases, leaving 6 bases of the junction unmatched. CDR1 is SGHVS, CDR2 FNYEAQ, per germline. This CDR3 region has 14 residues. DNA of the CDR3: TGTGCCAGCAGCTCTCTCGGCGGGGGGGAGACCCAGTACTTC. It yields the protein CASSSLGGGETQYF.

In its sample, this clone ranks as medium-sized. The V call is TRBV18, the J call TRBJ1-2; weak D call: TRBD1 (5 bases). V lost 0 bases, J lost 5 bases, and 10 bases lay in between. Germline V gene data show CDR1 as KGHSH and CDR2 as LQKENI. CDR3 size: 14 residues. The CDR3 loop reads CASSPPTETYGYTF. As DNA, the CDR3 is TGTGCCAGCTCACCACCGACAGAGACTTATGGCTACACCTTC.

CDR3 in amino acids: CASSLSWGGRNEKLFF. In DNA, the CDR3 is TGTGCCAGCAGTTTATCCTGGGGGGGGCGGAATGAAAAACTGTTTTTT. The V and J genes are TRBV27 and TRBJ1-4; possible D gene TRBD1, 6 bases. Between the trimmed V and J ends, which lost 0 bases and 5 bases, there was a span of 13 bases. The CDR3 spans 16 residues. In germline, CDR1 is MNHEY, CDR2 SMNVEV (reference sequence). The entire variable domain, with the rest obtained from reference TRBV27 and TRBJ1-4, is as follows: EAQVTQNPRYLITVTGKKLTVTCSQNMNHEYMSWYRQDPGLGLRQIYYSMNVEVTDKGDVPEGYKVSRKEKRNFPLILESPSPNQTSLYFCASSLSWGGRNEKLFFGSGTQLSVL.

V usage is TRBV4-2 and J usage is TRBJ2-1; 9 bases map to TRBD2. Germline CDR1 and CDR2: LGHNA and YNFKEQ. The CDR3 is made up of 16 amino acids. With V trimmed by 0 bases and J by 4 bases, 4 bases remained unmatched. The DNA of the CDR3 is TGTGCCAGCAGCCAAGATGCGGGAGGGCCATACAATGAGCAGTTCTTC. Translated: CASSQDAGGPYNEQFF.

This clone has only a few counts. This chain connects TRBV4-2 to TRBJ2-7, with D maybe TRBD1 (6 bases). Trimming stripped 0 bases from V and 1 base from J, with 13 bases between. The CDR3 runs to 16 residues. Per germline, CDR1 LGHNA and CDR2 YNFKEQ. The CDR3 DNA sequence: TGTGCCAGCAGCCAAGATGTAGGTACAGGGTCCTACGAGCAGTACTTC. Amino acid sequence: CASSQDVGTGSYEQYF.

This sequence joins TRBV6-4 and TRBJ1-1; maybe TRBD1 (5 bases). This CDR3 is 16 amino acids long. Trimming shortened V by 0 bases and J by 4 bases, and 15 bases separated the two germline ends. Germline CDR1 and CDR2: MRHNA and SNTAGT. The CDR3 is CASSDSPDGGSTEAFF. Here the CDR3 DNA reads TGTGCCAGCAGTGACTCGCCCGACGGGGGTAGCACTGAAGCTTTCTTT.

The V gene is TRBV2, the J gene TRBJ2-3, with D possibly matching TRBD1 (5 bases). The germline CDR1 and CDR2 sequences are SNHLY and FYNNEI. The CDR3 is 13 amino acids. V lost 9 bases, J lost 3 bases, and 13 bases lay in between. For the CDR3, the DNA is TGTGCCAGGGGGCTAACCACGACAGATACGCAGTATTTT. It specifies CARGLTTTDTQYF.

This chain links TRBV10-3 with TRBJ1-1, with 7 bases identical to TRBD1. The CDR3 is made up of 16 amino acids. Trimming at V came to 4 bases and at J to 0 bases, leaving 8 bases not matched to a gene. CDR1 and CDR2 (germline): ENHRY, SYGVKD. The CDR3 sequence is CAISAEQQGMNTEAFF. CDR3 coding DNA: TGTGCCATCAGTGCAGAGCAACAGGGGATGAACACTGAAGCTTTCTTT.

The chain links TRBV11-2 to TRBJ2-2; D call uncertain. The germline V gene encodes CDR1 SGHAT and CDR2 FQNNGV. The CDR3 spans 12 residues. V was cut by 1 base and J by 7 bases, with 4 bases left in between. CDR3 nucleotides: TGTGCCAGCAGCTTAGTAGTCGGGGAGCTGTTTTTT. Translating it yields CASSLVVGELFF.

V is TRBV5-5 and J is TRBJ2-7; D gene unclear. The germline V gene has CDR1 SGHKS and CDR2 YYEKEE (reference sequence). Between the trimmed V and J ends, which lost 2 bases and 1 base, there was a span of 16 bases. This CDR3 region has 16 residues. The CDR3 spells CASSLPSEASSYEQYF. CDR3 sequence (DNA): TGTGCCAGCAGCTTACCGAGCGAGGCTAGTTCCTACGAGCAGTACTTC.

J is TRBJ1-1 and V is TRBV18, with 7 bases lining up with TRBD1. The CDR3 extends over 16 amino acids. CDR1 KGHSH and CDR2 LQKENI come from the germline V gene. The ends lost 4 bases at V and 3 bases at J; junction bases unmatched: 11. For the CDR3, the DNA is TGTGCCAGCTCACAATTCCCGACAGGGTCGGACACTGAAGCTTTCTTT. Translating it yields CASSQFPTGSDTEAFF. The entire variable domain, with the rest obtained from reference TRBV18 and TRBJ1-1, is as follows: NAGVMQNPRHLVRRRGQEARLRCSPMKGHSHVYWYRQLPEEGLKFMVYLQKENIIDESGMPKERFSAEFPKEGPSILRIQQVVRGDSAAYFCASSQFPTGSDTEAFFGQGTRLTVV.

This clone was detected only once. V is TRBV19 and J is TRBJ1-1; D perhaps matches TRBD1 (6 bases). The length of the CDR3 is 16 residues. V was cut by 6 bases and J by 0 bases, with 17 bases left in between. Germline V CDR1 and CDR2: LNHDA, SQIVND (reference sequence). The CDR3 DNA follows: TGTGCCAGTAGATCCCCTCGGGGGGGCTTGAACACTGAAGCTTTCTTT. Amino acids: CASRSPRGGLNTEAFF.

The chain carries TRBV6-4 and TRBJ2-2; a weak D match, TRBD1 (6 bases). Looked up from germline, CDR1 is MRHNA and CDR2 is SNTAGT. This CDR3 is 14 amino acids long. Trimming removed 5 bases from V and 5 bases from J, with 12 bases in between. CDR3 coding DNA: TGTGCCAGCAGTACAGGGTCGGAGACCGGGGAGCTGTTTTTT. Amino acid sequence: CASSTGSETGELFF.

This chain links TRBV11-2 with TRBJ2-1, with a tentative D call TRBD1 (6 bases). Trimming pared 5 bases from V and 14 bases from J, leaving 13 bases between. The CDR3 is made up of 11 amino acids. Germline V lookup: CDR1 SGHAT, CDR2 FQNNGV. The CDR3 DNA follows: TGTGCCAGCAGCCCCGGGACAATGGAGTTCTTC. The encoded protein is CASSPGTMEFF.

This clone was recorded once. The chain couples TRBV11-2 to TRBJ1-5; TRBD1 matches at 8 bases. This CDR3 contains 15 residues. Trimming at V came to 1 base and at J to 5 bases, leaving 4 bases not matched to a gene. Germline CDR1 is SGHAT and CDR2 is FQNNGV. DNA of the CDR3: TGTGCCAGCAGCTTAGGGACAGGGTACGATCAGCCCCAGCATTTT. As protein: CASSLGTGYDQPQHF.